The rows below give T cell receptor beta chains drawn from one sample of a study of CD8 T cells in Susac syndrome. From the immunoSEQ multiplex PCR reads, TCRdb called clonotypes with MiXCR, one entry per CDR3 protein. The sample shows more than 20,000 distinct CDR3 sequences, about 92% of them seen only once. Material: CD8+ T cells from PBMCs. These receptors came from a human donor in good health. The CDR3 runs from the conserved cysteine through the conserved F or W. D genes are given only for firm matches. Not every row has a clone size; where given, it reads once, few, many or a size class.

j_call d_call v_call clone_size cdr3_aa cdr3_nt
TRBJ2-2 NA TRBV4-3 NA CASSPWAGALGELFF TGCGCCAGCAGCCCGTGGGCAGGGGCGCTGGGGGAGCTGTTTTTT
TRBJ2-7 NA TRBV29-1 once CSVKRDTSYEQYF TGCAGCGTTAAAAGGGACACCTCCTACGAGCAGTACTTC
TRBJ1-1 NA TRBV10-3 NA CAISPSLRNPEAFF TGTGCCATCAGCCCCAGTTTACGAAATCCTGAAGCTTTCTTT
TRBJ2-7 TRBD1 TRBV27 NA CASSQPGQAYEQYF TGTGCCAGCAGTCAACCGGGACAGGCCTACGAGCAGTACTTC
TRBJ1-6 NA TRBV9 NA CASSVEGGDNSPLHF TGTGCCAGCAGCGTAGAAGGGGGAGACAATTCACCCCTCCACTTT
TRBJ2-2 NA TRBV15 NA CATSPHMSDTGELFF TGTGCCACCAGCCCCCACATGAGCGACACCGGGGAGCTGTTTTTT
TRBJ2-7 NA TRBV20-1 NA CSAGGVGSYEQYF TGCAGTGCTGGGGGCGTTGGGTCCTACGAGCAGTACTTC
TRBJ1-2 NA TRBV20-1 NA CSARPREFYGYTF TGCAGTGCTAGACCCAGGGAGTTCTATGGCTACACCTTC
TRBJ1-2 NA TRBV12-3/TRBV12-4 once CASSPGRVGYTF TGTGCCAGCAGTCCTGGGCGCGTAGGCTACACCTTC
TRBJ2-7 NA TRBV3-1 NA CASSQGIKGGEQYF TGTGCCAGCAGCCAAGGGATCAAAGGAGGCGAGCAGTACTTC
TRBJ2-2 NA TRBV5-1 NA CASSAYLTRPNTGELFF TGCGCCAGCAGCGCGTACCTGACAAGGCCGAACACCGGGGAGCTGTTTTTT
TRBJ2-3 NA TRBV6-2/TRBV6-3 NA CASSMPRDKVIITDTQYF TGTGCCAGCAGTATGCCGAGGGACAAGGTAATCATCACAGATACGCAGTATTTT
TRBJ2-1 TRBD2 TRBV29-1 NA CSVEWLAGDFSYNEQFF TGCAGCGTTGAGTGGCTAGCGGGGGACTTTTCCTACAATGAGCAGTTCTTC
TRBJ2-2 TRBD1 TRBV15 NA CATSRETGTGGAGELFF TGTGCCACCAGCAGAGAGACGGGGACAGGGGGCGCCGGGGAGCTGTTTTTT
TRBJ2-7 NA TRBV5-6 NA CASSFVSGNDGYYEQYF TGTGCCAGCAGCTTTGTGTCTGGGAATGATGGCTACTACGAGCAGTACTTC